The next 28 T cell receptor beta chains were all read from a single sample in a study of blood T cell repertoires in COVID-19. Repertoires were generated with immunoSEQ multiplex PCR, while TCRdb's copy carries only in-frame clones and drops some. The data contain 110,000 or so clones, roughly 80% of them singletons. The sequencing input was peripheral blood. Receptors originate from a woman aged 70 to 79 with acute or convalescent COVID-19.

The V call is TRBV9, the J call TRBJ1-6, with a tentative D call TRBD1 (5 bases). Trimming shortened V by 3 bases and J by 6 bases, and 10 bases separated the two germline ends. Germline V lookup: CDR1 SGDLS, CDR2 YYNGEE. The CDR3 contains 14 residues. The CDR3 region has the DNA TGTGCCAGCAGCGACACGACAGTTAATTCACCCCTCCACTTT. It codes for CASSDTTVNSPLHF. The whole variable domain, remainder taken from reference TRBV9 and TRBJ1-6, is DSGVTQTPKHLITATGQRVTLRCSPRSGDLSVYWYQQSLDQGLQFLIQYYNGEERAKGNILERFSAQQFPDLHSELNLSSLELGDSALYFCASSDTTVNSPLHFGNGTRLTVT.

This clone showed up just once. This chain connects TRBV5-1 to TRBJ2-7, with 8 bases fitting TRBD2. The CDR3 totals 16 residues. The V segment lost 10 bases and the J segment 7 bases; nucleotides outside the gene matches: 22. Germline CDR1 reads SGHRS; CDR2 reads YFSETQ. This CDR3 is CARFRGRGGPGGEQYF. The CDR3 nucleotides are TGCGCCCGTTTTCGCGGTAGGGGGGGCCCGGGGGGGGAGCAGTACTTC.

The genes are TRBV10-2 and TRBJ1-5; D perhaps matches TRBD1 (5 bases). Between the trimmed V and J ends, which lost 9 bases and 0 bases, there was a span of 12 bases. Germline V gives CDR1 WSHSY, CDR2 SAAADI. The CDR3 has 14 residues. In DNA, the CDR3 is TGCGCCAGTGGGGGGGGAAATAGCAATCAGCCCCAGCATTTT. This encodes CASGGGNSNQPQHF.

V is TRBV5-1 and J is TRBJ2-3; no clear D gene. Trimming removed 1 base at V and 9 bases at J, with 18 bases between. The CDR3 is made up of 15 amino acids. CDR1 is SGHRS, CDR2 YFSETQ, per germline. CDR3 loop: CASSLLDAAPRTQYF. CDR3 DNA sequence: TGCGCCAGCAGCTTGCTTGATGCTGCCCCACGGACGCAGTATTTT.

This clone was recorded only once. The chain uses TRBV21-1 and TRBJ1-2; the tabulated D call, TRBD1, remains unverified against the DNA. TRBV21-1 is assigned pseudogene status. The CDR3 spans 17 residues. DNA for the CDR3: TGTGCCAGCAGCAAAGGGGTCGAGGACAGTTCTTTACGTGGCTACACCTTC. It yields the protein CASSKGVEDSSLRGYTF.

V is TRBV4-1 and J is TRBJ1-4; D is possibly TRBD1 (6 bases). V lost 1 base to trimming and J lost 6 bases, with 12 bases between them. CDR1 is MGHRA and CDR2 is YSYEKL in the germline V gene. The CDR3 sequence is 15 residues long. In DNA, the CDR3 is TGCGCCAGCAGCCAAGGAGGGGGGGTCTATGAAAAACTGTTTTTT. The encoded protein is CASSQGGGVYEKLFF.

Written as DNA, the CDR3 is TGTGCCAGCAAAATAGCTAGCACGGGAGGAGAGACCCAGTACTTC. It is translated as CASKIASTGGETQYF. This chain connects TRBV27 to TRBJ2-5; 7 bases match TRBD2. The trim removed 7 bases at V and 4 bases at J, leaving 12 bases unmatched. The CDR3 covers 15 residues. The V gene's germline CDR1 is MNHEY and CDR2 SMNVEV (reference sequence).

This clone is a singleton in its sample. This specimen includes other DNA sequences encoding the same CDR3. The gene calls are TRBV5-1 and TRBJ2-5, with 11 bases identical to TRBD2. The CDR3 covers 15 residues. Germline loops: CDR1 SGHRS, CDR2 YFSETQ. Trimming removed 0 bases from V and 4 bases from J; junction bases left unmatched: 2. The DNA of the CDR3 is TGCGCCAGCAGCTTGGCTCTAGCGGGGGGAGAGACCCAGTACTTC. Translated, it gives CASSLALAGGETQYF.

The chain carries TRBV6-6 and TRBJ2-3; D is undetermined. Germline values: CDR1 MNHNY, CDR2 SVGAGI (reference sequence). V lost 5 bases to trimming and J lost 6 bases, with 9 bases between them. The CDR3 length is 12 residues. The CDR3, as DNA: TGTGCCAGCAGTCCCCGTGTTGATACGCAGTATTTT. Amino acids: CASSPRVDTQYF.

Written as DNA, the CDR3 is TGTGCCTGGAGTCAGGGGAAGGGTAATTCACCCCTCCACTTT. It translates to CAWSQGKGNSPLHF. The chain couples TRBV30 to TRBJ1-6; maybe TRBD1 (6 bases). Trimming stripped 2 bases from V and 6 bases from J, with 11 bases between. The CDR3 length is 14 residues. The germline V gene encodes CDR1 GTSNPN and CDR2 SVGIG (reference sequence).

The rearrangement uses TRBV7-9 and TRBJ1-4, with D possibly matching TRBD1 (5 bases). The CDR3 runs 14 residues. Germline lookup yields CDR1 SEHNR and CDR2 FQNEAQ (reference sequence). The V gene lost 2 bases and the J gene lost 8 bases, with 12 bases spanning the gap. CDR3 bases: TGTGCCAGCAGCTTAACCCAGGGCCGGGAAAAACTGTTTTTT. It codes for CASSLTQGREKLFF.

This clone was found once. The V gene is TRBV12-3 or TRBV12-4, the J gene TRBJ1-2; the match to TRBD1 covers 7 bases. There are 13 residues in the CDR3. V dropped 3 bases and J dropped 5; count of bases not matched to a gene: 3. The CDR3: CASSFAGGYGYTF. The CDR3 nucleotides read TGTGCCAGCAGTTTTGCAGGGGGTTATGGCTACACCTTC.

This chain links TRBV19 with TRBJ2-5; tentative D call: TRBD2 (6 bases). Germline V gene sequence: CDR1 LNHDA, CDR2 SQIVND (reference sequence). V dropped 5 bases and J dropped 5 bases, with 15 bases sitting between them. There are 14 residues in the CDR3. Here the CDR3 DNA reads TGTGCCAGTAGTCCGACGGGACTTAGGGAGACCCAGTACTTC. Translated, it gives CASSPTGLRETQYF. The entire variable domain, with the rest obtained from reference TRBV19 and TRBJ2-5, is as follows: DGGITQSPKYLFRKEGQNVTLSCEQNLNHDAMYWYRQDPGQGLRLIYYSQIVNDFQKGDIAEGYSVSREKKESFPLTVTSAQKNPTAFYLCASSPTGLRETQYFGPGTRLLVL.

The chain recombines TRBV27 with TRBJ1-1, with D unresolved. In germline, CDR1 is MNHEY, CDR2 SMNVEV (reference sequence). The CDR3 runs 14 residues. V lost 3 bases to trimming and J lost 4 bases, with 12 bases between them. DNA of the CDR3: TGTGCCAGCAGTTTTGAGGCCGGCCTCACTGAAGCTTTCTTT. Translated: CASSFEAGLTEAFF.

This sequence joins TRBV27 and TRBJ2-7; 10 bases are a match to TRBD1. CDR3 length equals 15 residues. The germline gives CDR1 MNHEY, CDR2 SMNVEV (reference sequence). V lost 3 bases and J lost 3; bases outside the gene matches: 5. The CDR3 reads CASSFNRDRGYEQYF. CDR3 nucleotides: TGTGCCAGCAGTTTTAATCGGGACAGGGGCTACGAGCAGTACTTC.

The chain links TRBV29-1 to TRBJ1-1, with 8 nucleotides matching TRBD1. CDR3 size: 13 residues. J gave up 3 bases and V 7 bases, and 7 bases lay outside the gene matches. Germline V gives CDR1 SQVTM, CDR2 ANQGSEA. CDR3 region: CSGGTGSDTEAFF. DNA of the CDR3: TGCAGCGGGGGGACAGGCTCGGACACTGAAGCTTTCTTT.

The gene calls are TRBV5-8 and TRBJ2-5, with D maybe TRBD1 (5 bases). The germline V gene has CDR1 SGHTS and CDR2 YDEGEE. V was clipped by 1 base and J by 1 base, with 17 bases between them. The CDR3 consists of 17 residues. The DNA for the CDR3 is TGTGCCAGCAGCTTGCAAAGGGCAGGGCGACGCCAAGAGACCCAGTACTTC. Its translation: CASSLQRAGRRQETQYF.

CDR3 DNA: TGTGCCAGCACGGGAGCGGGGGGGCCTGATTACTCCTACAATGAGCAGTTCTTC. Translating it yields CASTGAGGPDYSYNEQFF. The chain recombines TRBV7-8 with TRBJ2-1; 10 nucleotides match TRBD2. V gave up 7 bases and J gave up 0 bases; unmatched junction bases: 12. Germline values: CDR1 SGHVS, CDR2 FQNEAQ. There are 18 residues in the CDR3.

The chain uses TRBV19 and TRBJ1-2; 7 positions match TRBD1. Trimming at V came to 4 bases and at J to 6 bases, leaving 17 bases not matched to a gene. CDR3 size: 17 residues. The germline gives CDR1 LNHDA, CDR2 SQIVND (reference sequence). CDR3 coding DNA: TGTGCCAGTAGTACCTTTCCGACAGGGAGGAGTGTGCATGGCTACACCTTC. Translating gives CASSTFPTGRSVHGYTF.

J is TRBJ2-1 and V is TRBV4-1; tentatively, D is TRBD2 (6 bases). V was cut by 4 bases and J by 5 bases, with 24 bases left in between. The CDR3 totals 18 residues. The V gene's germline CDR1 is MGHRA and CDR2 YSYEKL. In DNA form, the CDR3 reads TGCGCCAGCAGCCGCCCCGGCGGGAACATTAAGGTACACAATGAGCAGTTCTTC. Translating it yields CASSRPGGNIKVHNEQFF.

The chain carries TRBV7-9 and TRBJ1-4; possibly TRBD1 for D (6 bases). Germline V gives CDR1 SEHNR, CDR2 FQNEAQ (reference sequence). The CDR3 is 16 residues long. V lost 0 bases and J lost 5, with 13 bases in between. The CDR3, as DNA: TGTGCCAGCAGCTTAGCGTTAGGGGGAGAAAATGAAAAACTGTTTTTT. Protein product: CASSLALGGENEKLFF.

The chain joins TRBV6-5 to TRBJ1-1, with D perhaps TRBD1 (5 bases). Germline CDR1 reads MNHEY; CDR2 reads SVGAGI. The CDR3 covers 16 residues. The ends were cut back, 2 bases at V and 1 base at J, with 14 bases in the middle. The CDR3 nucleotides are TGTGCCAGCAGTTACGTCCAAACAGGACCGAACACTGAAGCTTTCTTT. It is translated as CASSYVQTGPNTEAFF.

This clone was counted a few times. CDR3 coding DNA: TGTGCCAGCAGCGAGCGGGGGGCGGGGTTGCTCCCATCCTACAATGAGCAGTTCTTC. Translating it yields CASSERGAGLLPSYNEQFF. This chain joins TRBV9 and TRBJ2-1; 9 bases are a match to TRBD2. Germline assignment: CDR1 SGDLS and CDR2 YYNGEE. The V segment lost 3 bases and the J segment 1 base; nucleotides outside the gene matches: 14. The CDR3 totals 19 residues. Together with reference TRBV9 and TRBJ2-1, the CDR3 gives the full variable domain: DSGVTQTPKHLITATGQRVTLRCSPRSGDLSVYWYQQSLDQGLQFLIQYYNGEERAKGNILERFSAQQFPDLHSELNLSSLELGDSALYFCASSERGAGLLPSYNEQFFGPGTRLTVL.

A word on this clone: One base away lies a much larger clone, so this may be a sequencing read error. The same CDR3 is also encoded by other DNA sequences in this sample. The V and J genes are TRBV5-1 and TRBJ2-7, with 8 nucleotides matching TRBD2. This CDR3 region has 16 residues. Germline CDR1 reads SGHRS; CDR2 reads YFSETQ. Trimming cost V 10 bases and J 7 bases; bases outside gene matches: 22. CDR3 loop: CACLSGGGGRGGEQYF. CDR3 nucleotides: TGCGCCTGTTTGAGCGGTGGGGGGGGCCGGGGGGGGGAGCAGTACTTC.

CDR3 nucleotide sequence: TGTGCCAGCAGTTACTCGGGACAAGGCTATGGCTACACCTTC. Protein sequence: CASSYSGQGYGYTF. The chain has TRBV6-5 and TRBJ1-2, with D maybe TRBD1 (6 bases). Trimming took off 0 bases at V and 4 bases at J, with 9 bases between the two ends. This CDR3 region has 14 residues. The germline CDR1 and CDR2 sequences are MNHEY and SVGAGI.

As concerns this clone: Mismatch with germline at one junction end may stem from a read error. The V gene is TRBV5-1, the J gene TRBJ1-2; D unresolved. The CDR3 covers 14 residues. Germline values: CDR1 SGHRS, CDR2 YFSETQ. In DNA, the CDR3 is TGCGCCAGCAGCTTGGATACGGTTTTAGAGGGCTACGCCTTC. Amino acids: CASSLDTVLEGYAF.

This chain connects TRBV20-1 to TRBJ1-1; TRBD1 aligns across 7 bases. Per germline, CDR1 DFQATT and CDR2 SNEGSKA (reference sequence). The J segment lost 5 bases and the V segment lost 3 bases, leaving 6 bases of the junction unmatched. The CDR3 loop spans 13 amino acids. CDR3 sequence reads: CSASQGGRTEAFF. CDR3 nucleotide sequence: TGCAGTGCTAGTCAGGGGGGACGGACTGAAGCTTTCTTT.

This clone was counted between two and nine times. V is TRBV18 and J is TRBJ1-1; possibly TRBD1 for D (6 bases). The length of the CDR3 is 14 residues. V lost 1 base to trimming and J lost 5 bases, with 11 bases between them. Germline V gene sequence: CDR1 KGHSH, CDR2 LQKENI. This chain's CDR3 is CASSPLRGETEAFF. The CDR3 nucleotides read TGTGCCAGCTCACCACTCAGGGGAGAGACTGAAGCTTTCTTT.